The entry below describes one T cell receptor (beta chain). The CDR3 spans 14 residues. The V segment lost 11 bases and the J segment 4 bases; nucleotides outside the gene matches: 8. Per germline, CDR1 MNHEY and CDR2 SMNVEV (reference sequence). Sample treatment: randomized to nivolumab then ipilimumab (arm A) or the reverse (arm B). Patients had received no earlier DNA-damaging chemotherapy. Sorted cells were live CD3+CD8+, lacking CD19 and CD56, from PBMCs. The sample comes from a study of sequential checkpoint blockade in melanoma. As for the study in general: Maintenance nivolumab came after either treatment sequence.

Assay used: immunoSEQ multiplex PCR; TCRdb lists only in-frame clones, some missing. The repertoire includes around 11,000 clones, about 50% of them detected once, and about a sixth sits in the top ten. The starting material was CD8+ T cells sorted from blood (inferred from file names), obtained from a patient given nivolumab and ipilimumab in sequence. This sequence was found in a human donor with melanoma. The chain links TRBV27 to TRBJ2-1, with 10 bases matching TRBD2. The CDR3 DNA sequence: TGTGCCTCAGGCGCTAGCGGGAGATACAATGAGCAGTTCTTC. Translating gives CASGASGRYNEQFF.